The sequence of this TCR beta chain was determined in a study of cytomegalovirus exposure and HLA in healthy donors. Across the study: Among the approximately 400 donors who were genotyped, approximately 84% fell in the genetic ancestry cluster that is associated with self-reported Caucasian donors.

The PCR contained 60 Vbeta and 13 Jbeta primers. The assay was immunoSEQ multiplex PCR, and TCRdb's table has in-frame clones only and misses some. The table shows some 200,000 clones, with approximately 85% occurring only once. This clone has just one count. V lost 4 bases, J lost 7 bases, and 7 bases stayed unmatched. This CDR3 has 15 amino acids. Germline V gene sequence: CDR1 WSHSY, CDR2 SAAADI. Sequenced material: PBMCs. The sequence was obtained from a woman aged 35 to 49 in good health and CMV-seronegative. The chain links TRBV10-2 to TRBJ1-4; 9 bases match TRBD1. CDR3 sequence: CASSATGTGTEKLFF. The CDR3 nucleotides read TGCGCCAGCAGTGCTACCGGGACAGGGACTGAAAAACTGTTTTTT.